These 17 T cell receptor beta chains came from one sample sequenced in a study of cytomegalovirus exposure and HLA in healthy donors. It was with 60 Vbeta and 13 Jbeta primers that the PCR ran. Data came from immunoSEQ multiplex PCR; TCRdb stores just in-frame clones and leaves some out. The sample carries approximately 180,000 clones, 75% to 80% recorded once. The sequencing sample was made of PBMCs. The receptor source for this set is a man in his forties in good health and CMV-seropositive.

This rearrangement joins TRBV4-1 to TRBJ1-5; TRBD1 matches 10 bases. CDR1 is MGHRA, CDR2 YSYEKL, per germline. Trimming at V came to 1 base and at J to 5 bases, leaving 2 bases not matched to a gene. CDR3 length equals 15 residues. The CDR3: CASSQADRGHQPQHF. The CDR3 coding sequence is TGCGCCAGCAGCCAAGCCGACAGGGGGCATCAGCCCCAGCATTTT.

V gene TRBV9 combines with J gene TRBJ2-1; 11 positions match TRBD1. Germline V gene lookup returns CDR1 SGDLS and CDR2 YYNGEE. The V gene end was trimmed by 4 bases and the J gene end by 4 bases; junction bases not matched to a gene: 7. CDR3 length equals 16 residues. The CDR3 region has the DNA TGTGCCAGCAGCACTCGTAGGGACAGGGGGTACAATGAGCAGTTCTTC. Its translation is CASSTRRDRGYNEQFF.

This rearrangement joins TRBV10-2 to TRBJ2-2, with a weak D call TRBD1 (6 bases). Trimming removed 1 base at V and 11 bases at J, with 17 bases between. The CDR3 runs to 15 residues. Germline CDR1 is WSHSY and CDR2 is SAAADI. CDR3 region: CASSELQTGSAELFF. CDR3 coding DNA: TGCGCCAGCAGTGAGTTACAGACAGGATCAGCCGAGCTGTTTTTT.

The chain combines TRBV6-1 with TRBJ2-5; 9 nucleotides match TRBD1. The CDR3 sequence is 15 residues long. The germline gives CDR1 MNHNS, CDR2 SASEGT. After removal of 2 bases from V and 6 bases from J, the junction contained 7 bases not matched to a gene. The CDR3 coding sequence is TGTGCCAGCAGTGAACGCCGGGACAGGGTGCAGACCCAGTACTTC. Translated, it gives CASSERRDRVQTQYF.

J is TRBJ2-1 and V is TRBV9, with 14 bases lining up with TRBD2. Germline CDR1 reads SGDLS; CDR2 reads YYNGEE. The CDR3 length is 16 residues. Losses at the gene ends were 4 bases for V and 8 bases for J; bases not matched to a gene: 8. The CDR3 bases are TGTGCCAGCAGCCCTAGAGGACTAGCGGGAGGCCATGAGCAGTTCTTC. Its translation: CASSPRGLAGGHEQFF.

V usage is TRBV19 and J usage is TRBJ1-1; TRBD1 matches at 8 bases. This CDR3 comprises 17 residues. In germline, CDR1 is LNHDA, CDR2 SQIVND (reference sequence). V lost 3 bases, J lost 2 bases, and 11 bases stayed unmatched. The CDR3 reads CASSMRGTGFLNTEAFF. The CDR3 DNA reads TGTGCCAGTAGTATGCGAGGGACAGGCTTCTTAAACACTGAAGCTTTCTTT.

The chain links TRBV9 to TRBJ1-5, with D possibly being TRBD1 (5 bases). V dropped 4 bases and J dropped 7 bases, with 18 bases sitting between them. The germline CDR1 and CDR2 sequences are SGDLS and YYNGEE. The CDR3 totals 15 residues. CDR3 region: CASSSTAQGLQPQHF. CDR3 DNA: TGTGCCAGCAGCTCAACGGCCCAGGGTCTCCAGCCCCAGCATTTT.

This clone was detected only a few times. The genes are TRBV6-1 and TRBJ2-5; TRBD2 matches at 7 bases. The germline V gene has CDR1 MNHNS and CDR2 SASEGT. The CDR3 has 14 residues. After removal of 0 bases from V and 6 bases from J, the junction contained 4 bases not matched to a gene. The CDR3 DNA sequence: TGTGCCAGCAGTGAAGCGGGGGGGTCGAAGACCCAGTACTTC. It codes for CASSEAGGSKTQYF.

A single count supports this clone. The CDR3 nucleotides are TGTGCCACCAGCAGGGGGACGGCGAGCGGGGGCTACACCTTC. This gives the protein CATSRGTASGGYTF. V and J are TRBV15 and TRBJ1-2, with D perhaps TRBD1 (5 bases). V was clipped by 3 bases and J by 8 bases, with 16 bases between them. This CDR3 has 14 residues. Per the germline V gene, CDR1 is LNHNV and CDR2 is YYDKDF (reference sequence).

The V call is TRBV5-6, the J call TRBJ2-1; maybe TRBD1 (5 bases). The CDR3 contains 15 residues. In germline, CDR1 is SGHDT, CDR2 YYEEEE. The germline V and J ends were trimmed by 0 bases and 7 bases, with 14 bases remaining between them. The CDR3 region has the DNA TGTGCCAGCAGCTTGGCCCAAGGGGCGACTAATGAGCAGTTCTTC. This codes for CASSLAQGATNEQFF.

The chain uses TRBV18 and TRBJ2-1, with TRBD1 matching 7 bases. CDR3 length: 15 amino acids. The trim removed 3 bases at V and 4 bases at J, leaving 6 bases unmatched. The germline V gene has CDR1 KGHSH and CDR2 LQKENI. DNA for the CDR3: TGTGCCAGCTCACCTAACAGGGGTTCTTACAATGAGCAGTTCTTC. It encodes CASSPNRGSYNEQFF.

This sequence joins TRBV7-9 and TRBJ2-6; 7 bases match TRBD1. Germline V CDR1 and CDR2: SEHNR, FQNEAQ (reference sequence). V lost 3 bases, J lost 0 bases, and 2 bases stayed unmatched. The CDR3 covers 16 residues. The CDR3 sequence: CASSLGTVSGANVLTF. CDR3 coding DNA: TGTGCCAGCAGCTTGGGGACAGTCTCTGGGGCCAACGTCCTGACTTTC.

The chain recombines TRBV29-1 with TRBJ2-7; possible D gene TRBD2, 5 bases. The CDR3 sequence is 12 residues long. Germline V gene sequence: CDR1 SQVTM, CDR2 ANQGSEA. V lost 5 bases and J 0 bases, leaving 8 bases between the germline ends. CDR3 nucleotide sequence: TGCAGCGTTACTAGGGACTCCTACGAGCAGTACTTC. This translates into CSVTRDSYEQYF.

The chain links TRBV5-1 to TRBJ1-2, with TRBD1 identical over 11 bases. The CDR3 contains 13 residues. Germline lookup yields CDR1 SGHRS and CDR2 YFSETQ. V dropped 4 bases and J dropped 8; count of bases not matched to a gene: 4. CDR3 sequence (DNA): TGCGCCAGCAGCCGGGGACAGGGGGACGGCTACACCTTC. Translated, it gives CASSRGQGDGYTF.

The genes are TRBV7-2 and TRBJ2-7, with TRBD2 matching over 7 bases. The CDR3 sequence is 13 residues long. Looked up from germline, CDR1 is SGHTA and CDR2 is FQGNSA. The V gene end was trimmed by 0 bases and the J gene end by 6 bases; junction bases not matched to a gene: 2. The CDR3: CASSLARLAEQYF. The CDR3 DNA follows: TGTGCCAGCAGCTTAGCGAGACTAGCCGAGCAGTACTTC.

This chain joins TRBV5-1 and TRBJ2-1; 15 bases are shared with TRBD2. The germline gives CDR1 SGHRS, CDR2 YFSETQ. V shed 0 bases, J shed 9 bases, and the junction held 10 bases outside the gene matches. The CDR3 runs to 18 residues. The CDR3 bases are TGCGCCAGCAGCTTGGGACGACGAGGACTAGCGGGAGGGCCTGAGCAGTTCTTC. Translation gives CASSLGRRGLAGGPEQFF.

Here the CDR3 DNA reads TGTGCCAGCAGCTTGTACGGGACTAGCGCCAGAGAGGGGCAGTACTTC. Translated, it gives CASSLYGTSAREGQYF. This chain links TRBV5-4 with TRBJ2-7, with TRBD2 matching over 10 bases. The CDR3 has 16 residues. After removal of 1 base from V and 9 bases from J, the junction contained 13 bases not matched to a gene. Germline V gives CDR1 SGHNT, CDR2 YYREEE (reference sequence).